The next 10 T cell receptor beta chains were all read from a single sample in a study of shared clonotypes between healthy human individuals. This table comes from immunoSEQ multiplex PCR, and its TCRdb copy is limited to in-frame clones, with some not included. The sample includes 600,000 or so clones, around 95% of them seen just once. Naive CD8 isolation took CD45RO-negative cells positively selected for CCR7 and excluded terminally differentiated effector memory CD45RA+ cells. Sequenced sample: naive CD8+ T cells sorted from blood. These TCRs come from a woman in her 30s in good health.

The rearrangement links TRBV13 to TRBJ1-1; D remains unclear. The CDR3 spans 14 residues. V shed 2 bases and J shed 3 bases, with 10 bases lying between them. Per germline, CDR1 PRHDT and CDR2 FYEKMQ (reference sequence). The CDR3 sequence is CASSLKGVYTEAFF. CDR3 bases: TGTGCCAGCAGCTTAAAAGGCGTTTACACTGAAGCTTTCTTT. The whole variable domain, filled in from reference TRBV13 and TRBJ1-1, reads AAGVIQSPRHLIKEKRETATLKCYPIPRHDTVYWYQQGPGQDPQFLISFYEKMQSDKGSIPDRFSAQQFSDYHSELNMSSLELGDSALYFCASSLKGVYTEAFFGQGTRLTVV.

The gene calls are TRBV19 and TRBJ2-7; D ambiguous. Trimming cost V 0 bases and J 0 bases, with 6 bases left between them. Germline CDR1 and CDR2: LNHDA and SQIVND (reference sequence). The CDR3 runs 14 residues. The CDR3 DNA sequence: TGTGCCAGTAGTATAGATCCGTTCTCCTACGAGCAGTACTTC. It specifies CASSIDPFSYEQYF. The variable domain in full, with the rest retrieved from reference TRBV19 and TRBJ2-7, is DGGITQSPKYLFRKEGQNVTLSCEQNLNHDAMYWYRQDPGQGLRLIYYSQIVNDFQKGDIAEGYSVSREKKESFPLTVTSAQKNPTAFYLCASSIDPFSYEQYFGPGTRLTVT.

The chain employs TRBV5-1 and TRBJ1-1, with 9 nucleotides matching TRBD1. The CDR3 is 18 residues long. After removal of 0 bases from V and 1 base from J, the junction contained 10 bases not matched to a gene. CDR1 and CDR2 (germline): SGHRS, YFSETQ. The CDR3 coding sequence is TGCGCCAGCAGCTTGGGCCGAGATAGGACAGGGGAGAACACTGAAGCTTTCTTT. Amino acids: CASSLGRDRTGENTEAFF.

The V call is TRBV9, the J call TRBJ2-7; 8 bases are a match to TRBD2. Germline loops: CDR1 SGDLS, CDR2 YYNGEE. The CDR3 spans 15 residues. The trim removed 3 bases at V and 4 bases at J, leaving 9 bases unmatched. The CDR3 sequence: CASSAGGGLKYEQYF. CDR3 DNA: TGTGCCAGCAGCGCCGGGGGGGGTCTCAAGTACGAGCAGTACTTC.

The chain is built from TRBV14 and TRBJ2-1; D might be TRBD1 or TRBD2, each matching 5 bases. Germline V gene sequence: CDR1 SGHDN, CDR2 FVKESK. Trimming stripped 3 bases from V and 6 bases from J, with 9 bases between. The CDR3 length is 13 residues. CDR3 sequence: CASSHRGVNEQFF. For the CDR3, the DNA is TGTGCCAGCAGCCACCGAGGGGTCAATGAGCAGTTCTTC.

The chain couples TRBV5-6 to TRBJ2-7; D is perhaps TRBD2 (6 bases). The germline V gene has CDR1 SGHDT and CDR2 YYEEEE. V lost 0 bases to trimming and J lost 2 bases, with 9 bases between them. The CDR3 is 14 amino acids. The CDR3 DNA sequence: TGTGCCAGCAGCTTGGGCGGGGTAGCCTACGAGCAGTACTTC. Its protein product is CASSLGGVAYEQYF.

The chain couples TRBV9 to TRBJ1-1, with 10 bases matching TRBD1. J lost 5 bases, V lost 3 bases, and 4 bases had no gene match. Germline V lookup: CDR1 SGDLS, CDR2 YYNGEE. The CDR3 is 14 residues long. The CDR3 loop reads CASSGQGARTEAFF. CDR3 coding DNA: TGTGCCAGCAGCGGACAGGGGGCGCGAACTGAAGCTTTCTTT.

The rearrangement uses TRBV6-5 and TRBJ2-2; D is tentatively TRBD1 or TRBD2 (5 bases each). Germline-derived CDR1 and CDR2 are MNHEY and SVGAGI. Trimming shortened V by 0 bases and J by 4 bases, and 9 bases separated the two germline ends. This CDR3 is 15 amino acids long. The DNA for the CDR3 is TGTGCCAGCAGTTACTCAGAGGGGATCACCGGGGAGCTGTTTTTT. Its protein product is CASSYSEGITGELFF.

V usage is TRBV9 and J usage is TRBJ2-5; D unresolved. CDR1 and CDR2 (germline): SGDLS, YYNGEE. This CDR3 region has 11 residues. V was pared by 3 bases and J by 7 bases, with 7 bases between. Here the CDR3 DNA reads TGTGCCAGCAGCGGGATCGGGACCCAGTACTTC. Translated: CASSGIGTQYF.

The chain is built from TRBV25-1 and TRBJ2-2, with D perhaps matching TRBD1 or TRBD2 (5 bases each). The CDR3 totals 16 residues. Germline V gene lookup returns CDR1 MGHDK and CDR2 SYGVNS. Trimming pared 3 bases from V and 5 bases from J, leaving 16 bases between. CDR3 in DNA: TGTGCCAGCAGTGATACCGGGACCCTCAAGACCGGGGAGCTGTTTTTT. Protein sequence: CASSDTGTLKTGELFF.